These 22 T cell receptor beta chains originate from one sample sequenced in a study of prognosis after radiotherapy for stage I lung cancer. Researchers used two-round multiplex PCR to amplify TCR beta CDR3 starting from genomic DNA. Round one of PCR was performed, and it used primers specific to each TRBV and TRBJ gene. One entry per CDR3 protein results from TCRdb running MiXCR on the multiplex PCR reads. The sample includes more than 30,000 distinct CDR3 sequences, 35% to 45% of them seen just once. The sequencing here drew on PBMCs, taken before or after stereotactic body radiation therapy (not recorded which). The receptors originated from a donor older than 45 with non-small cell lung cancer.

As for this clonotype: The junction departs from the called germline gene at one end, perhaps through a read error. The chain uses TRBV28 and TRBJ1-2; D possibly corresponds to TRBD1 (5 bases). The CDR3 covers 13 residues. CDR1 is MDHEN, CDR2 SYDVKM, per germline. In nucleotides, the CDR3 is TGTGCCAGCATCAAGGACATACCCTATGGTTACACCTTC. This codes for CASIKDIPYGYTF.

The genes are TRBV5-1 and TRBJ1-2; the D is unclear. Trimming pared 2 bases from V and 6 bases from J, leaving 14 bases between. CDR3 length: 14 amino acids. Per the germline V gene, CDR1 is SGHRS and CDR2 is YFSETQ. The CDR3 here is CASSLGKLSDGYTF. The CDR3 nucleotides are TGCGCCAGCAGCTTAGGAAAGCTATCTGATGGCTACACCTTC.

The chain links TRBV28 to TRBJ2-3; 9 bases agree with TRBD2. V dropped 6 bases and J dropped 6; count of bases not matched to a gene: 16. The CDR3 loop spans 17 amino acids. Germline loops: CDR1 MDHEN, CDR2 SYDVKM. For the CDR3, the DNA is TGTGCCAGCAGCTCCCTTCTAAGCGGGAGGACCGAGGATACGCAGTATTTT. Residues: CASSSLLSGRTEDTQYF.

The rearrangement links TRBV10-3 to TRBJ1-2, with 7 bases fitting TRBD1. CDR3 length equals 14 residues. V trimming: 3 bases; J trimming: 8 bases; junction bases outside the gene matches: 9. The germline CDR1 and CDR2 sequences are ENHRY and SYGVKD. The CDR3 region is CAISDTSDREGYTF. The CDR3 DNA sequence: TGTGCCATCAGTGATACCAGTGACAGGGAAGGCTACACCTTC.

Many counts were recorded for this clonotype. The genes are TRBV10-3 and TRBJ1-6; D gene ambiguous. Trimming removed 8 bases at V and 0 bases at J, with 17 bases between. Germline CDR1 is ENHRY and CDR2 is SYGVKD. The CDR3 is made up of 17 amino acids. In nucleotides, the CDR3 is TGTGCCATCGGCCCTAACCAGAGGAGCTCCTATAATTCACCCCTCCACTTT. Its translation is CAIGPNQRSSYNSPLHF.

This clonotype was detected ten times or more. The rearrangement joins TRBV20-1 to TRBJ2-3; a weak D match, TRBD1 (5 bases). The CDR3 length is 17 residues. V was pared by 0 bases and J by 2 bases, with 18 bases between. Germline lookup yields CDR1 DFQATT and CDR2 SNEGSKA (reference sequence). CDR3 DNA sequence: TGCAGTGCTAGAGACCTGCGTCAGGGCCGCTACACAGATACGCAGTATTTT. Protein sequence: CSARDLRQGRYTDTQYF.

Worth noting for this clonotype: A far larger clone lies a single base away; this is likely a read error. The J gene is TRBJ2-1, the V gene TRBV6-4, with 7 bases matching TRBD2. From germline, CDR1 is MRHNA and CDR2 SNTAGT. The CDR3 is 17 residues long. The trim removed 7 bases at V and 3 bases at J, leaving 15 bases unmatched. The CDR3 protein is CASTERTRGAFYNEQFF. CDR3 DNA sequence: TGTGCCAGCACCGAAAGGACTAGAGGGGCCTTCTACAATGAGCAGTTCTTC.

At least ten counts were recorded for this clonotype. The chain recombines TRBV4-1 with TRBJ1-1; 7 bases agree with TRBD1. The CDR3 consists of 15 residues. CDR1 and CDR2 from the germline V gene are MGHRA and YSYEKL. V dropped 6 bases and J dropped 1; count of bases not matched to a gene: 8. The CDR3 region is CASRLAGQPNTEAFF. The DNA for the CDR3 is TGCGCCAGCAGACTAGCGGGACAGCCGAACACTGAAGCTTTCTTT.

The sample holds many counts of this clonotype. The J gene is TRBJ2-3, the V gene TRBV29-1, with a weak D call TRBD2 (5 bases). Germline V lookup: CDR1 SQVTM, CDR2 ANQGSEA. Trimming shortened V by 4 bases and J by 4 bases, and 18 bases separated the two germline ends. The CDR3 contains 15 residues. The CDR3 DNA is TGCAGCGTTGGTATTTGGGGAGAAGGACCAGATACGCAGTATTTT. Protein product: CSVGIWGEGPDTQYF.

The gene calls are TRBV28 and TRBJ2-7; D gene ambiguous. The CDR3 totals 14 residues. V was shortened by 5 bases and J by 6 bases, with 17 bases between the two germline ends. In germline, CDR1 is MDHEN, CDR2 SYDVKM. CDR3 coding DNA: TGTGCCAGCAGTAGGGTGTTGTCGGGCCCCGAGCAGTACTTC. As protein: CASSRVLSGPEQYF.

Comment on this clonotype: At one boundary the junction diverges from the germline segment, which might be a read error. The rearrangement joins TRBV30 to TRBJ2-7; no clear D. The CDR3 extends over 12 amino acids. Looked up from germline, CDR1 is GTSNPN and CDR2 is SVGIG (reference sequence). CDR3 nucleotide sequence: TGTACCTGGAGTCGTGTAGGCTACGAGCAGTACTTC. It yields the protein CTWSRVGYEQYF.

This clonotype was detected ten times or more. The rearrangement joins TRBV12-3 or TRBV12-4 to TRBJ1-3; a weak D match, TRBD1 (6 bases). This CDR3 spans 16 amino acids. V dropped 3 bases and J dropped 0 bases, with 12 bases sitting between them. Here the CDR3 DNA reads TGTGCCAGCAGTTTTGCGGACAGTGGCTCTGGAAACACCATATATTTT. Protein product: CASSFADSGSGNTIYF.

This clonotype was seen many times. Written as DNA, the CDR3 is TGTGCCAGCAGCTTAGCCAGGACCGCCTACAATGAGCAGTTCTTC. Its protein product is CASSLARTAYNEQFF. This chain joins TRBV7-9 and TRBJ2-1; D uncertain. Germline lookup yields CDR1 SEHNR and CDR2 FQNEAQ (reference sequence). The CDR3 consists of 15 residues. Trimming removed 0 bases at V and 2 bases at J, with 8 bases between.

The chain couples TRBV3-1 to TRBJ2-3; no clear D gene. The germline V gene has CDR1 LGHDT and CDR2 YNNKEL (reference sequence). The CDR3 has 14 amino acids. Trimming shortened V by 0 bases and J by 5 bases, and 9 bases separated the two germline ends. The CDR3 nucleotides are TGTGCCAGCAGCCAAGATAACCGGGTAGATACGCAGTATTTT. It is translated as CASSQDNRVDTQYF.

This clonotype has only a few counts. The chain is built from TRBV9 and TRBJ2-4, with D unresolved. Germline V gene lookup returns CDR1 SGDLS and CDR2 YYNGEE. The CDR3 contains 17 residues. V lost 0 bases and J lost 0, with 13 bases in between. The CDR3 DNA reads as TGTGCCAGCAGCGTAGCTCTAGATGTGCTAGCCAAAAACATTCAGTACTTC. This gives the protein CASSVALDVLAKNIQYF.

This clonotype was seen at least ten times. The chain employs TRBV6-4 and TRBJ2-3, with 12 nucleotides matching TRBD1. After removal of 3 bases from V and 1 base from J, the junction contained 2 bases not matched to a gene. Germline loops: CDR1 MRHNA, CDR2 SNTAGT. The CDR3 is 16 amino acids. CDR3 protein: CASSEGTGGGTDTQYF. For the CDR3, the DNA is TGTGCCAGCAGTGAGGGGACAGGGGGCGGCACAGATACGCAGTATTTT.

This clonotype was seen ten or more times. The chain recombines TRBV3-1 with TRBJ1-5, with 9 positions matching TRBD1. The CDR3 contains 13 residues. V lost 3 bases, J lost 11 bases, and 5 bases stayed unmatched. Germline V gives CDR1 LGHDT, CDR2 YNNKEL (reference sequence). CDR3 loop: CASSQGQGFSQHF. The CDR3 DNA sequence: TGTGCCAGCAGCCAGGGACAGGGATTCTCCCAGCATTTT.

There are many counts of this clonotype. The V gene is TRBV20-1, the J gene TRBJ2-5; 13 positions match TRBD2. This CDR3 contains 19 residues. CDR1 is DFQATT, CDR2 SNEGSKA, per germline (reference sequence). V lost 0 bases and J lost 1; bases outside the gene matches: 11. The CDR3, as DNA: TGCAGTGCTAGAGATAGACTAGCGGGGGGCACGCGCCTCCAAGAGACCCAGTACTTC. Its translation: CSARDRLAGGTRLQETQYF.

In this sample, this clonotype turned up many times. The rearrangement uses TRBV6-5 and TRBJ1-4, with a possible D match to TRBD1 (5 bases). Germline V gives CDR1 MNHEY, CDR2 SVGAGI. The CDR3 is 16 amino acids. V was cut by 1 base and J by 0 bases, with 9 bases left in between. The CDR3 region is CASSYWGKSTNEKLFF. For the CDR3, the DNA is TGTGCCAGCAGTTACTGGGGGAAATCAACTAATGAAAAACTGTTTTTT.

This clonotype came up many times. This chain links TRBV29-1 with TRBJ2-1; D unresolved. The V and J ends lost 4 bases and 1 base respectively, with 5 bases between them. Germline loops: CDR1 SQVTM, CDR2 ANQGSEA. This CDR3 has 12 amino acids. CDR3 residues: CSVARSYNEQFF. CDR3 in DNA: TGCAGCGTTGCTAGGTCCTACAATGAGCAGTTCTTC.

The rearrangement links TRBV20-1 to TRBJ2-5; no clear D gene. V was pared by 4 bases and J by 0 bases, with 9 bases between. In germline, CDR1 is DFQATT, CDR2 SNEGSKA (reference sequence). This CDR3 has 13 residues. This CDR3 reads CSATWADQETQYF. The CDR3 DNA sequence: TGCAGTGCTACTTGGGCGGACCAAGAGACCCAGTACTTC.

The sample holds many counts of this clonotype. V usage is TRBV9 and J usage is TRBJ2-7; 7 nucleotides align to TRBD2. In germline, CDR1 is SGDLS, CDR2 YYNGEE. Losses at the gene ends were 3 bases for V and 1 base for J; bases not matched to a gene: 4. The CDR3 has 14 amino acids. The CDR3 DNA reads TGTGCCAGCAGCGGAGGACTAGGATCCTACGAGCAGTACTTC. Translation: CASSGGLGSYEQYF.